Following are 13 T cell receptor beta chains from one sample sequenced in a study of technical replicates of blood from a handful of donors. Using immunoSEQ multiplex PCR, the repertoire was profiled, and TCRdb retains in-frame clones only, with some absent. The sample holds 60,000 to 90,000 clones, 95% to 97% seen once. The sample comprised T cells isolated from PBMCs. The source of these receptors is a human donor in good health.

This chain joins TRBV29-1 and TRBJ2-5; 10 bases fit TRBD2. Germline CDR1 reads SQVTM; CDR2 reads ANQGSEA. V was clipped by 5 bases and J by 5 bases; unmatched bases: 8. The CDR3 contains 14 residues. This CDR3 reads CSVWAAGGVETQYF. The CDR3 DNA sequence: TGCAGCGTTTGGGCAGCGGGGGGGGTCGAGACCCAGTACTTC.

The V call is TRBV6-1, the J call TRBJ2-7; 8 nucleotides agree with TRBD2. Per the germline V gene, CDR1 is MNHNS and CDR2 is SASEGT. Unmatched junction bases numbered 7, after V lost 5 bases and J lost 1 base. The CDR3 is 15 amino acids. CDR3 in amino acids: CASSPGTSLSYEQYF. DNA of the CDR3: TGTGCCAGCAGTCCCGGGACTAGTCTTTCCTACGAGCAGTACTTC.

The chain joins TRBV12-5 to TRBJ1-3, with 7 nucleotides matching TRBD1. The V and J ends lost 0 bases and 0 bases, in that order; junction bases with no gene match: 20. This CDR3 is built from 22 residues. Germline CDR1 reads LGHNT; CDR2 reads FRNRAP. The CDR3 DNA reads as TGTGCTAGTGGTTTGGTTCCAACAGGGGACCGGATGCGAAAAGTCTCTGGAAACACCATATATTTT. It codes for CASGLVPTGDRMRKVSGNTIYF.

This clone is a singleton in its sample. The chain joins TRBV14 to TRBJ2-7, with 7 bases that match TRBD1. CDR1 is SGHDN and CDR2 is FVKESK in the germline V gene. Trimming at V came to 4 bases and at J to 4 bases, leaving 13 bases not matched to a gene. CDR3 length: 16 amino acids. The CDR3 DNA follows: TGTGCCAGCAGCCCGCCGGGAAGCTCCAGGGGGTACGAGCAGTACTTC. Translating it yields CASSPPGSSRGYEQYF.

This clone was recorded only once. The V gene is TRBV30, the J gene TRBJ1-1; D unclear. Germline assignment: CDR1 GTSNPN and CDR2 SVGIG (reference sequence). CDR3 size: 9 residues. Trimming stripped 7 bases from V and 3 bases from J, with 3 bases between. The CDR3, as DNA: TGTGCCTCGGACACTGAAGCTTTCTTT. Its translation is CASDTEAFF.

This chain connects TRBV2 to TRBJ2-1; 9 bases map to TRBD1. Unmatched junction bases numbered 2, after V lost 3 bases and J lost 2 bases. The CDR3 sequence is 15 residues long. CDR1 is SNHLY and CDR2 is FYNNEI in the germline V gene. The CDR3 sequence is CASSEGQGTYNEQFF. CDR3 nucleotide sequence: TGTGCCAGCAGTGAGGGACAGGGAACCTACAATGAGCAGTTCTTC.

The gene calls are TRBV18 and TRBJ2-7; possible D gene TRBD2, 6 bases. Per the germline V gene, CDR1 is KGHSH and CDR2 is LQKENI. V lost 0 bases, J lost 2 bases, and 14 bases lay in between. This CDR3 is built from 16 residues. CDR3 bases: TGTGCCAGCTCACCACCGGGGCGAGCGGGCCCCTACGAGCAGTACTTC. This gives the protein CASSPPGRAGPYEQYF.

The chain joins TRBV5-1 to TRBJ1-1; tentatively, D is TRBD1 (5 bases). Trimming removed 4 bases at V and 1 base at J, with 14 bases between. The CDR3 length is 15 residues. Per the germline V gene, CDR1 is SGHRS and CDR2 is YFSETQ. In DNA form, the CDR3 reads TGCGCCAGCAGCCATCCCTCAGGGAAGAACACTGAAGCTTTCTTT. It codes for CASSHPSGKNTEAFF.

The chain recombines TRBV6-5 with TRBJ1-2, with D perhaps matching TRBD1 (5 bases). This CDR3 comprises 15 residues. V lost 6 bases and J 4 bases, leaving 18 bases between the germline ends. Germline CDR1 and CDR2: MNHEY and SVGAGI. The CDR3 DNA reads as TGTGCCAGCAGCCACGGGACTCCGGGGGTCTATGGCTACACCTTC. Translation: CASSHGTPGVYGYTF.

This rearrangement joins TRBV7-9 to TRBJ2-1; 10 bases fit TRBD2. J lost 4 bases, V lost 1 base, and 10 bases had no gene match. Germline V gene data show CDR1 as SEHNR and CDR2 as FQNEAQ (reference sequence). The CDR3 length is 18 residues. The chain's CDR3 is CASSLGLAGDTSYNEQFF. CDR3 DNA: TGTGCCAGCAGCTTAGGGCTAGCGGGAGATACATCGTACAATGAGCAGTTCTTC.

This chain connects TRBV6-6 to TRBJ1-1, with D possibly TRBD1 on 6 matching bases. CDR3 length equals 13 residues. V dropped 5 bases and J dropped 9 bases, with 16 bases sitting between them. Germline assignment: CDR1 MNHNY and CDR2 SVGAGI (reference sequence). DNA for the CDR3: TGTGCCAGCAGTACCGGGGGGGCGTATAAAGCTTTCTTT. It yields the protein CASSTGGAYKAFF.

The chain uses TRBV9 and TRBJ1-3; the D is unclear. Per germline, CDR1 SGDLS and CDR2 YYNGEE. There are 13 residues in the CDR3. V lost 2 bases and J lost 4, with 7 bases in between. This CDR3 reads CASSVLSGNTIYF. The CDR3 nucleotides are TGTGCCAGCAGCGTTCTGAGCGGAAACACCATATATTTT.

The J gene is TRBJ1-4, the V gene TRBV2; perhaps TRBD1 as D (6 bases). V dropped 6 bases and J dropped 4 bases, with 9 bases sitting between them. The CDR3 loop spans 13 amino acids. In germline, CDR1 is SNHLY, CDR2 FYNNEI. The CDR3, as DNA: TGTGCCAGCAGAGGACAGTTTAATGAAAAACTGTTTTTT. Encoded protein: CASRGQFNEKLFF. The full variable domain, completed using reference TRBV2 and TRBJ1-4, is EPEVTQTPSHQVTQMGQEVILRCVPISNHLYFYWYRQILGQKVEFLVSFYNNEISEKSEIFDDQFSVERPDGSNFTLKIRSTKLEDSAMYFCASRGQFNEKLFFGSGTQLSVL.